This T cell receptor beta chain was sequenced for a study of shared clonotypes between healthy human individuals. Study as a whole: Used for every donor were three CD4 naive, three CD4 memory, two CD8 naive and one CD8 memory plate.

Germline CDR1 is SGHNT and CDR2 is YYREEE (reference sequence). The CDR3 is 15 amino acids. Trimming took off 3 bases at V and 4 bases at J, with 13 bases between the two ends. CD8 cells classed as naive were CD45RO-negative and positively selected for CCR7, excluding terminally differentiated effector memory CD45RA+ cells. Those who donated were healthy HIV-negative adults, with no recent acute infections or vaccinations reported. For each subset, genomic DNA was distributed in equal portions over several immunoSEQ plates. Method: immunoSEQ multiplex PCR; TCRdb's copy keeps in-frame clones and lacks some. The data hold about 2.1 million clones, with just over 90% observed a single time.

Sequences were obtained from naive CD8+ T cells from PBMCs. The chain joins TRBV5-4 to TRBJ2-2, with D possibly TRBD2 on 5 matching bases. This TCR was recovered from a young man in good health. Some clones in this sample may be carry-over from other donors' samples. CDR3 in DNA: TGTGCCAGCAGCTCACTAGATGTTGGCACCGGGGAGCTGTTTTTT. Translating gives CASSSLDVGTGELFF.